A single sample is the source of the 23 T cell receptor beta chains below, sequenced in a study of identical twins. MiXCR, applied by TCRdb to the 5' RACE reads, yields one record per CDR3 protein. The sample consists of a few hundred thousand distinct CDR3 sequences, over 11% of them appearing once. The same sample was also used in a study of yellow fever vaccine responses in identical twins.

Input material: CD4+ T cells sorted from blood. The receptors come from a woman aged 18 to 35 in good health.

This chain links TRBV9 with TRBJ2-5; 14 bases are a match to TRBD2. CDR1 SGDLS and CDR2 YYNGEE come from the germline V gene. The V and J ends lost 3 bases and 4 bases, in that order; junction bases with no gene match: 5. This CDR3 contains 16 residues. As DNA, the CDR3 is TGTGCCAGCAGCGGGACTAGCGGGAGGACGGGAGAGACCCAGTACTTC. Translated, it gives CASSGTSGRTGETQYF.

The chain links TRBV28 to TRBJ1-1, with 10 nucleotides matching TRBD1. The germline gives CDR1 MDHEN, CDR2 SYDVKM. With V trimmed by 6 bases and J by 4 bases, 14 bases remained unmatched. The CDR3 is 17 residues long. The CDR3 DNA reads as TGTGCCAGCAGGACCCCGACAGGGGGCTTTTCTCCCACTGAAGCTTTCTTT. This translates into CASRTPTGGFSPTEAFF.

This clonotype appeared many times. V and J are TRBV11-1 and TRBJ2-5; 13 nucleotides align to TRBD2. The CDR3 contains 19 residues. The V gene's germline CDR1 is SGHAT and CDR2 FQDESV (reference sequence). V gave up 5 bases and J gave up 7 bases; unmatched junction bases: 19. The DNA for the CDR3 is TGTGCCAGCAGCACCTCGGCCCTCATGACTAGCGGGGGGACTAGGACCCAGTACTTC. Translation gives CASSTSALMTSGGTRTQYF.

J is TRBJ2-2 and V is TRBV7-2, with D maybe TRBD1 (5 bases). This CDR3 has 15 residues. CDR1 is SGHTA and CDR2 is FQGNSA in the germline V gene. Trimming left V 2 bases short and J 5 bases short, with 12 bases between. For the CDR3, the DNA is TGTGCCAGCAGCTTACCAGGGATCAGAACCGGGGAGCTGTTTTTT. This gives the protein CASSLPGIRTGELFF.

Regarding this clonotype: A read error may be the cause here, since a much bigger clone is one base away. This rearrangement joins TRBV7-2 to TRBJ2-3; D is unresolved. V shed 4 bases and J shed 5 bases, with 4 bases lying between them. The CDR3 runs 11 residues. The germline V gene encodes CDR1 SGHTA and CDR2 FQGNSA. CDR3 amino acids: CASSSQDTQYF. As DNA, the CDR3 is TGTGCCAGCAGCTCCCAAGATACGCAGTATTTT.

For this clonotype: A much larger clone lies one base from this, so it may be a read error. The J gene is TRBJ2-7, the V gene TRBV3-1; D might be TRBD1 (5 bases). Germline CDR1 LGHDT, CDR2 YNNKEL (reference sequence). This CDR3 has 14 amino acids. The chain's CDR3 is CASCQDPGSYEQYF. The CDR3 DNA is TGTGCCAGCTGCCAAGACCCAGGGTCCTACGAGCAGTACTTC.

This clonotype occurred many times. J is TRBJ2-2 and V is TRBV7-9; 11 nucleotides align to TRBD2. J lost 4 bases, V lost 6 bases, and 10 bases had no gene match. The CDR3 is made up of 17 amino acids. CDR1 is SEHNR, CDR2 FQNEAQ, per germline (reference sequence). The CDR3 region has the DNA TGTGCCAGCAGGAAGGGACTAGCGGTCCGTGGCACCGGGGAGCTGTTTTTT. Protein product: CASRKGLAVRGTGELFF.

This clonotype was observed at least ten times. The genes are TRBV7-2 and TRBJ1-2; D is uncertain. Germline V CDR1 and CDR2: SGHTA, FQGNSA. The CDR3 is 12 amino acids. Trimming removed 3 bases from V and 3 bases from J, with 5 bases in between. This chain's CDR3 is CASSLTDYGYTF. The CDR3 region has the DNA TGTGCCAGCAGCTTGACGGACTATGGCTACACCTTC. Combining the CDR3 with reference TRBV7-2 and TRBJ1-2 gives the whole variable domain GAGVSQSPSNKVTEKGKDVELRCDPISGHTALYWYRQSLGQGLEFLIYFQGNSAPDKSGLPSDRFSAERTGGSVSTLTIQRTQQEDSAVYLCASSLTDYGYTFGSGTRLTVV.

The J gene is TRBJ2-6, the V gene TRBV12-3 or TRBV12-4; D is ambiguous. The CDR3 is 15 amino acids. V shed 5 bases and J shed 1 base, with 9 bases lying between them. CDR3 sequence (DNA): TGTGCCAGCAGTCCTAGACTGTCTGGGGCCAACGTCCTGACTTTC. Protein product: CASSPRLSGANVLTF.

The chain carries TRBV3-1 and TRBJ2-7; D possibly corresponds to TRBD2 (6 bases). The germline V gene has CDR1 LGHDT and CDR2 YNNKEL (reference sequence). This CDR3 comprises 11 residues. Trimming removed 7 bases at V and 3 bases at J, with 7 bases between. The CDR3 reads CASTGDYEQYF. CDR3 in DNA: TGTGCCAGCACGGGAGACTACGAGCAGTACTTC.

In regard to this clonotype: The junction and the germline gene differ at one end; a read error may be behind it. V and J are TRBV7-3 and TRBJ1-1, with D tentatively TRBD1 (6 bases). Germline V gene lookup returns CDR1 SGHTA and CDR2 FQGTGA. The CDR3 runs 15 residues. CDR3 nucleotide sequence: TGTGCCAGCAGCTTTCAGGGACAAGTGAACACTGAAGCCTTCTTT. As protein: CASSFQGQVNTEAFF.

This clonotype appeared many times. The chain is built from TRBV5-1 and TRBJ2-7; 8 bases agree with TRBD2. J gave up 1 base and V 4 bases, and 7 bases lay outside the gene matches. CDR3 length: 15 amino acids. Germline CDR1 is SGHRS and CDR2 is YFSETQ. The CDR3 sequence is CASSVGSGGSYEQYF. In DNA, the CDR3 is TGCGCCAGCAGCGTCGGGAGCGGGGGATCCTACGAGCAGTACTTC.

This chain joins TRBV6-5 and TRBJ2-4; 7 positions match TRBD1. Germline V gene sequence: CDR1 MNHEY, CDR2 SVGAGI. The CDR3 runs to 17 residues. The ends lost 4 bases at V and 0 bases at J; junction bases unmatched: 9. CDR3 residues: CASSWSDRSLAKNIQYF. The CDR3 DNA is TGTGCCAGCAGTTGGTCGGACAGGAGCCTAGCCAAAAACATTCAGTACTTC.

The V gene is TRBV20-1, the J gene TRBJ2-3, with 10 bases identical to TRBD2. This CDR3 contains 15 residues. Losses at the gene ends were 8 bases for V and 4 bases for J; bases not matched to a gene: 12. Germline values: CDR1 DFQATT, CDR2 SNEGSKA (reference sequence). CDR3 nucleotide sequence: TGCAGTCCACAGGAGTCTAGCGGGAGACCAGATACGCAGTATTTT. Protein product: CSPQESSGRPDTQYF.

Points on this clonotype: A read error is likely, as this CDR3 ends without the conserved phenylalanine or tryptophan. CDR3 residues: CASSTPGTVDYYGYTS. The DNA of the CDR3 is TGCGCCAGCAGCACGCCCGGGACAGTCGATTACTATGGCTACACCTCC. The rearrangement links TRBV5-1 to TRBJ1-2; 7 bases line up with TRBD1. CDR1 is SGHRS and CDR2 is YFSETQ in the germline V gene. The CDR3 is 16 residues long. After removal of 4 bases from V and 3 bases from J, the junction contained 12 bases not matched to a gene.

The chain links TRBV30 to TRBJ2-3; tentative D call: TRBD1 (6 bases). The CDR3 totals 13 residues. CDR1 GTSNPN and CDR2 SVGIG come from the germline V gene (reference sequence). V was clipped by 1 base and J by 3 bases, with 8 bases between them. DNA for the CDR3: TGTGCCTGGAGTGAACAGGGAACAGATACGCAGTATTTT. It encodes CAWSEQGTDTQYF.

This rearrangement joins TRBV5-1 to TRBJ1-1; D unresolved. The length of the CDR3 is 13 residues. Germline V CDR1 and CDR2: SGHRS, YFSETQ. Between the trimmed V and J ends, which lost 3 bases and 1 base, there was a span of 7 bases. The CDR3 region has the DNA TGCGCCAGCAGCTACTCATCGAACACTGAAGCTTTCTTT. Its protein product is CASSYSSNTEAFF.

This chain uses TRBV12-5 with TRBJ2-7, with no clear D. Germline lookup yields CDR1 LGHNT and CDR2 FRNRAP. V was trimmed by 8 bases and J by 7 bases, leaving 9 bases between them. The CDR3 loop spans 10 amino acids. Here the CDR3 DNA reads TGTGCTAGTAGATCGTGGGAGCAGTACTTC. Amino acids: CASRSWEQYF.

This clonotype has ten or more counts. The chain recombines TRBV6-5 with TRBJ2-7; TRBD1 matches at 11 bases. This CDR3 has 16 amino acids. V was clipped by 0 bases and J by 5 bases; unmatched bases: 6. Per the germline V gene, CDR1 is MNHEY and CDR2 is SVGAGI. The CDR3 reads CASSYSRTGGFHEQYF. In DNA form, the CDR3 reads TGTGCCAGCAGTTACTCGAGGACAGGGGGCTTTCACGAGCAGTACTTC.

There are a few counts of this clonotype. The chain is built from TRBV9 and TRBJ1-1; 10 positions agree with TRBD1. V shed 0 bases and J 4 bases; nucleotides not matched to a gene: 6. This CDR3 has 16 amino acids. Germline values: CDR1 SGDLS, CDR2 YYNGEE. This chain's CDR3 is CASSVGTGGISTEAFF. The CDR3 bases are TGTGCCAGCAGCGTAGGGACAGGGGGTATAAGCACTGAAGCTTTCTTT.

The chain employs TRBV18 and TRBJ2-3, with TRBD2 matching over 13 bases. The CDR3 is 16 amino acids. V lost 3 bases, J lost 3 bases, and 3 bases stayed unmatched. Germline values: CDR1 KGHSH, CDR2 LQKENI. The CDR3 DNA reads as TGTGCCAGCTCACCTAGGACTAGCGGGAGTACAGATACGCAGTATTTT. Amino acids: CASSPRTSGSTDTQYF. The whole variable domain, filled in from reference TRBV18 and TRBJ2-3, reads NAGVMQNPRHLVRRRGQEARLRCSPMKGHSHVYWYRQLPEEGLKFMVYLQKENIIDESGMPKERFSAEFPKEGPSILRIQQVVRGDSAAYFCASSPRTSGSTDTQYFGPGTRLTVL.

This clonotype was detected only once. This rearrangement joins TRBV2 to TRBJ2-7; D remains ambiguous. With 4 bases removed from V and 6 bases from J, the gap between germline ends came to 7 bases. CDR1 is SNHLY and CDR2 is FYNNEI in the germline V gene. The CDR3 spans 11 residues. CDR3 nucleotide sequence: TGTGCCAGCAGTGTGTACAGCGAGCAGTACTTC. This codes for CASSVYSEQYF.

This clonotype has only a few counts. V and J are TRBV20-1 and TRBJ2-1, with D possibly being TRBD2 (6 bases). The CDR3 has 13 residues. The ends were cut back, 5 bases at V and 2 bases at J, with 10 bases in the middle. CDR1 and CDR2 from the germline V gene are DFQATT and SNEGSKA (reference sequence). CDR3: CSAWGDPYNEQFF. CDR3 DNA sequence: TGCAGTGCTTGGGGGGACCCCTACAATGAGCAGTTCTTC.